These 22 T cell receptor beta chains were sequenced from one sample in a study of cytomegalovirus exposure and HLA in healthy donors. 60 Vbeta and 13 Jbeta primers were used in PCR. Clones were read by immunoSEQ multiplex PCR, and TCRdb kept only the in-frame ones, dropping some. The sample has 90,000 or so clones, about three quarters seen once; the top ten hold 6%. Sequencing was performed on PBMCs. All receptors derive from a female donor in good health and CMV-seronegative.

The V call is TRBV5-1, the J call TRBJ2-6; 7 positions agree with TRBD1. This CDR3 has 18 amino acids. CDR1 is SGHRS, CDR2 YFSETQ, per germline. Trimming at V came to 6 bases and at J to 2 bases, leaving 14 bases not matched to a gene. As DNA, the CDR3 is TGCGCCAGCACCTCCAAGGACAGGTACTCAGCTGGGGCCAACGTCCTGACTTTC. It translates to CASTSKDRYSAGANVLTF.

This chain links TRBV30 with TRBJ1-1; tentatively, D is TRBD1 (5 bases). Trimming cost V 8 bases and J 7 bases, with 14 bases left between them. The CDR3 is 11 residues long. CDR1 is GTSNPN and CDR2 is SVGIG in the germline V gene (reference sequence). DNA of the CDR3: TGTGCCCAATACAAGGGGCTTGAAGCTTTCTTT. Translating it yields CAQYKGLEAFF. Complete variable domain (other parts from reference TRBV30 and TRBJ1-1): SQTIHQWPATLVQPVGSPLSLECTVEGTSNPNLYWYRQAAGRGLQLLFYSVGIGQISSEVPQNLSASRPQDRQFILSSKKLLLSDSGFYLCAQYKGLEAFFGQGTRLTVV.

The chain carries TRBV19 and TRBJ1-2; 7 positions agree with TRBD1. The CDR3 is 17 amino acids. The ends lost 6 bases at V and 2 bases at J; junction bases unmatched: 15. Germline assignment: CDR1 LNHDA and CDR2 SQIVND (reference sequence). Here the CDR3 DNA reads TGTGCCAGTAGCCTGACAGGGATTAACAGAGGAAACTATGGCTACACCTTC. This translates into CASSLTGINRGNYGYTF.

V usage is TRBV4-1 and J usage is TRBJ2-1; TRBD2 might be the D (6 bases). CDR1 is MGHRA and CDR2 is YSYEKL in the germline V gene. V was clipped by 0 bases and J by 8 bases, with 11 bases between them. CDR3 size: 14 residues. In DNA form, the CDR3 reads TGCGCCAGCAGCCAAGAAGGGTTAGCGGATGAGCAGTTCTTC. The encoded protein is CASSQEGLADEQFF.

The genes are TRBV5-1 and TRBJ2-1, with 11 bases matching TRBD2. The CDR3 has 16 amino acids. Germline CDR1 SGHRS, CDR2 YFSETQ. V gave up 0 bases and J gave up 6 bases; unmatched junction bases: 5. The CDR3 is CASSLGASGGRNEQFF. The CDR3 nucleotides are TGCGCCAGCAGCTTGGGCGCTAGCGGGGGGCGCAATGAGCAGTTCTTC.

The chain employs TRBV6-1 and TRBJ2-3, with 10 bases lining up with TRBD2. CDR1 and CDR2 from the germline V gene are MNHNS and SASEGT. The CDR3 runs to 14 residues. The V gene end was trimmed by 6 bases and the J gene end by 6 bases; junction bases not matched to a gene: 6. Here the CDR3 reads CASSRAGGADTQYF. CDR3 nucleotide sequence: TGTGCCAGCAGCCGAGCGGGAGGGGCGGATACGCAGTATTTT.

The chain joins TRBV6-6 to TRBJ2-3; 7 bases line up with TRBD1. In germline, CDR1 is MNHNY, CDR2 SVGAGI (reference sequence). The junction had 12 bases not matched to a gene; V was cut back by 6 bases and J by 3 bases. This CDR3 has 16 amino acids. The DNA of the CDR3 is TGTGCCAGCAGCTCCTATACCGGACAGGCAACAGATACGCAGTATTTT. Protein: CASSSYTGQATDTQYF.

The chain is built from TRBV25-1 and TRBJ2-5; TRBD1 matches 7 bases. CDR1 MGHDK and CDR2 SYGVNS come from the germline V gene. The trim removed 2 bases at V and 3 bases at J, leaving 3 bases unmatched. This CDR3 is built from 14 residues. CDR3 sequence: CASSEPGQKETQYF. In nucleotides, the CDR3 is TGTGCCAGCAGTGAACCGGGACAGAAAGAGACCCAGTACTTC.

This chain connects TRBV7-9 to TRBJ2-2; maybe TRBD2 (5 bases). CDR3 length: 15 residues. Between the trimmed V and J ends, which lost 4 bases and 0 bases, there was a span of 9 bases. Germline lookup yields CDR1 SEHNR and CDR2 FQNEAQ (reference sequence). Here the CDR3 reads CASSSKGANTGELFF. The DNA for the CDR3 is TGTGCCAGCAGCTCCAAGGGAGCGAACACCGGGGAGCTGTTTTTT.

The rearrangement uses TRBV5-1 and TRBJ1-2; the D gene is possibly TRBD1 (5 bases). The germline V gene encodes CDR1 SGHRS and CDR2 YFSETQ. Trimming shortened V by 7 bases and J by 0 bases, and 19 bases separated the two germline ends. The CDR3 runs 16 residues. For the CDR3, the DNA is TGCGCCAGCTCCGTAGGGGTAGCCCCTTCTAACTATGGCTACACCTTC. It codes for CASSVGVAPSNYGYTF. The full variable domain, its missing parts supplied by reference TRBV5-1 and TRBJ1-2, is KAGVTQTPRYLIKTRGQQVTLSCSPISGHRSVSWYQQTPGQGLQFLFEYFSETQRNKGNFPGRFSGRQFSNSRSEMNVSTLELGDSALYLCASSVGVAPSNYGYTFGSGTRLTVV.

This chain connects TRBV2 to TRBJ1-2; a possible D gene is TRBD1 (6 bases). Germline-derived CDR1 and CDR2 are SNHLY and FYNNEI. Between the trimmed V and J ends, which lost 6 bases and 4 bases, there was a span of 15 bases. This CDR3 has 14 residues. The CDR3 DNA sequence: TGTGCCAGCAGACCAGGGGCGGGGGGCTATGGCTACACCTTC. Translating gives CASRPGAGGYGYTF. Combining the CDR3 with reference TRBV2 and TRBJ1-2 gives the whole variable domain EPEVTQTPSHQVTQMGQEVILRCVPISNHLYFYWYRQILGQKVEFLVSFYNNEISEKSEIFDDQFSVERPDGSNFTLKIRSTKLEDSAMYFCASRPGAGGYGYTFGSGTRLTVV.

CDR3 in amino acids: CASIREGTSGMVMDTQYF. The DNA of the CDR3 is TGTGCCAGCATCAGAGAAGGGACTAGCGGGATGGTTATGGATACGCAGTATTTT. The V and J genes are TRBV7-8 and TRBJ2-3; 13 nucleotides line up with TRBD2. This CDR3 is 18 amino acids long. Losses at the gene ends were 7 bases for V and 6 bases for J; bases not matched to a gene: 16. Germline V lookup: CDR1 SGHVS, CDR2 FQNEAQ.

CDR3 sequence: CASSELISGNTIYF. The CDR3 DNA is TGTGCCAGCAGCGAGCTCATCTCTGGAAACACCATATATTTT. The chain couples TRBV11-2 to TRBJ1-3; no reliable D call. The CDR3 is made up of 14 amino acids. Germline lookup yields CDR1 SGHAT and CDR2 FQNNGV. The ends were cut back, 5 bases at V and 0 bases at J, with 8 bases in the middle. Supplemented by reference TRBV11-2 and TRBJ1-3, the full variable domain reads EAGVAQSPRYKIIEKRQSVAFWCNPISGHATLYWYQQILGQGPKLLIQFQNNGVVDDSQLPKDRFSAERLKGVDSTLKIQPAKLEDSAVYLCASSELISGNTIYFGEGSWLTVV.

The V call is TRBV7-9, the J call TRBJ1-4, with TRBD1 identical over 8 bases. The germline V gene has CDR1 SEHNR and CDR2 FQNEAQ (reference sequence). The CDR3 extends over 15 amino acids. V lost 4 bases, J lost 8 bases, and 9 bases stayed unmatched. Written as DNA, the CDR3 is TGTGCCAGCAGCTACGGACAGGGCCCGGGGGAAAAACTGTTTTTT. Protein sequence: CASSYGQGPGEKLFF. Full variable domain (missing parts from reference TRBV7-9 and TRBJ1-4): DTGVSQNPRHKITKRGQNVTFRCDPISEHNRLYWYRQTLGQGPEFLTYFQNEAQLEKSRLLSDRFSAERPKGSFSTLEIQRTEQGDSAMYLCASSYGQGPGEKLFFGSGTQLSVL.

V usage is TRBV29-1 and J usage is TRBJ2-3; TRBD2 aligns across 7 bases. Germline CDR1 SQVTM, CDR2 ANQGSEA. The CDR3 length is 12 residues. The ends lost 6 bases at V and 3 bases at J; junction bases unmatched: 3. The CDR3 region has the DNA TGCAGCGTGGGGGAGGGAACAGATACGCAGTATTTT. Protein sequence: CSVGEGTDTQYF.

This chain joins TRBV19 and TRBJ2-1, with D uncertain. Germline lookup yields CDR1 LNHDA and CDR2 SQIVND (reference sequence). The CDR3 extends over 15 amino acids. The V end was cut by 1 base, the J end by 1 base, with 8 bases between. CDR3 coding DNA: TGTGCCAGTAGTATAGTAGCCTGGTCCTACAATGAGCAGTTCTTC. The encoded protein is CASSIVAWSYNEQFF.

The J gene is TRBJ2-5, the V gene TRBV7-8; D not certain. From germline, CDR1 is SGHVS and CDR2 FQNEAQ. This CDR3 has 11 residues. V dropped 9 bases and J dropped 7 bases, with 12 bases sitting between them. The CDR3 protein is CASSPVGTQYF. CDR3 coding DNA: TGTGCCAGTTCACCGGTTGGGACCCAGTACTTC. The full variable domain, with the rest looked up from reference TRBV7-8 and TRBJ2-5, is GAGVSQSPRYKVAKRGQDVALRCDPISGHVSLFWYQQALGQGPEFLTYFQNEAQLDKSGLPSDRFFAERPEGSVSTLKIQRTQQEDSAVYLCASSPVGTQYFGPGTRLLVL.

The chain has TRBV11-2 and TRBJ2-3; D remains unclear. The V gene lost 0 bases and the J gene lost 6 bases, with 7 bases spanning the gap. The CDR3 is 13 residues long. Per germline, CDR1 SGHAT and CDR2 FQNNGV. CDR3 loop: CASSLEFGDTQYF. The DNA for the CDR3 is TGTGCCAGCAGCTTAGAGTTCGGGGATACGCAGTATTTT.

The chain employs TRBV7-9 and TRBJ2-3; perhaps TRBD1 as D (5 bases). This CDR3 comprises 13 residues. Germline CDR1 and CDR2: SEHNR and FQNEAQ (reference sequence). The germline V and J ends were trimmed by 5 bases and 5 bases, with 11 bases remaining between them. CDR3: CASSAGLLDTQYF. CDR3 DNA: TGTGCCAGCAGCGCAGGGTTGCTAGATACGCAGTATTTT.

The chain uses TRBV9 and TRBJ2-5; 15 positions match TRBD2. V lost 3 bases, J lost 5 bases, and 5 bases stayed unmatched. Germline V gene sequence: CDR1 SGDLS, CDR2 YYNGEE. The CDR3 spans 16 residues. The CDR3 DNA is TGTGCCAGCAGCGACGGACTAGCGGGGGGGTTTGAGACCCAGTACTTC. Protein product: CASSDGLAGGFETQYF.

The V call is TRBV5-1, the J call TRBJ2-1; the match to TRBD1 covers 8 bases. The CDR3 spans 15 residues. Trimming at V came to 4 bases and at J to 9 bases, leaving 12 bases not matched to a gene. Per germline, CDR1 SGHRS and CDR2 YFSETQ. The CDR3 protein is CASSDTGQAVGEQFF. The DNA for the CDR3 is TGCGCCAGCAGCGACACGGGACAGGCCGTGGGTGAGCAGTTCTTC.

For the CDR3, the DNA is TGTGCCAGCAGTGTAACCGACTTGGGGACCCAGTACTTC. Residues: CASSVTDLGTQYF. The V call is TRBV2, the J call TRBJ2-5, with no clear D. CDR1 is SNHLY and CDR2 is FYNNEI in the germline V gene. CDR3 size: 13 residues. The ends were cut back, 4 bases at V and 7 bases at J, with 13 bases in the middle.